These 27 T cell receptor beta chains came from one sample sequenced in a study of blood T cell repertoires in COVID-19 (TCRdb year 2020). Receptors were amplified or captured by the immunoSEQ multiplex PCR assay. Sourced from immuneACCESS, this table was stored by TCRdb with only in-frame sequences that have V and J called. A share of the clones is absent; for the studies checked, an unresolved V gene accounts for under half, and the remainder has no known explanation. For this sample the table gives fewer than 150,000 clones, of which approximately 80% were detected only once. The top ten hold around 18% of the sample. Sequencing was carried out using peripheral blood. These receptors came from an elderly man with acute or convalescent COVID-19.

The chain carries TRBV5-1 and TRBJ1-2, with 8 positions matching TRBD1. This CDR3 has 13 amino acids. Germline values: CDR1 SGHRS, CDR2 YFSETQ. V dropped 4 bases and J dropped 8; count of bases not matched to a gene: 7. The CDR3 reads CASSPDRGGGYTF. As DNA, the CDR3 is TGCGCCAGCAGCCCCGACAGGGGTGGAGGCTACACCTTC. Full variable domain (missing parts from reference TRBV5-1 and TRBJ1-2): KAGVTQTPRYLIKTRGQQVTLSCSPISGHRSVSWYQQTPGQGLQFLFEYFSETQRNKGNFPGRFSGRQFSNSRSEMNVSTLELGDSALYLCASSPDRGGGYTFGSGTRLTVV.

The CDR3 spells CASSEGLAARDEQFF. Written as DNA, the CDR3 is TGTGCCAGCAGTGAGGGACTAGCGGCCAGGGATGAGCAGTTCTTC. This chain links TRBV6-4 with TRBJ2-1; TRBD2 agrees at 11 bases. This CDR3 region has 15 residues. The J segment lost 8 bases and the V segment lost 3 bases, leaving 6 bases of the junction unmatched. Germline V gives CDR1 MRHNA, CDR2 SNTAGT.

The rearrangement uses TRBV6-1 and TRBJ2-7; D is undetermined. Germline V gene data show CDR1 as MNHNS and CDR2 as SASEGT. The CDR3 extends over 12 amino acids. Trimming took off 10 bases at V and 2 bases at J, with 12 bases between the two ends. The CDR3 loop is CATQKSPYEQYF. The DNA for the CDR3 is TGTGCCACCCAAAAATCCCCCTACGAGCAGTACTTC.

V gene TRBV7-3 combines with J gene TRBJ2-1, with D possibly matching TRBD1 (6 bases). Trimming took 5 bases from V and 7 from J, leaving 30 bases between them. CDR3 length equals 19 residues. CDR1 and CDR2 from the germline V gene are SGHTA and FQGTGA. CDR3 nucleotides: TGTGCCAGCAGCCCTGGCTTGGGGGCGCGGCTGGCTGTTGGGAATGAGCAGTTCTTC. Translation: CASSPGLGARLAVGNEQFF.

This clone was recorded once. This sequence joins TRBV5-1 and TRBJ2-7, with D uncertain. Germline-derived CDR1 and CDR2 are SGHRS and YFSETQ. There are 12 residues in the CDR3. Deletions cut 0 bases from V and 4 bases from J, with 5 bases between. The CDR3 DNA sequence: TGCGCCAGCAGCTTGGACAGATACGAGCAGTACTTC. Residues: CASSLDRYEQYF.

This clone occurred a few times. The rearrangement links TRBV6-5 to TRBJ2-2; possible D gene TRBD1, 5 bases. The germline V gene has CDR1 MNHEY and CDR2 SVGAGI. This CDR3 spans 16 amino acids. V lost 1 base to trimming and J lost 4 bases, with 13 bases between them. DNA of the CDR3: TGTGCCAGCAGTTACTTTCCCCAGGGTCCCACCGGGGAGCTGTTTTTT. Translated, it gives CASSYFPQGPTGELFF.

V usage is TRBV19 and J usage is TRBJ2-5; 12 nucleotides align to TRBD2. This CDR3 region has 16 residues. The V gene end was trimmed by 5 bases and the J gene end by 2 bases; junction bases not matched to a gene: 6. Germline CDR1 is LNHDA and CDR2 is SQIVND (reference sequence). CDR3 sequence (DNA): TGTGCCAGTAGTTCACTAGCGGGGGGTTTTCAAGAGACCCAGTACTTC. Protein product: CASSSLAGGFQETQYF.

This chain uses TRBV19 with TRBJ2-2; no definite D call. Looked up from germline, CDR1 is LNHDA and CDR2 is SQIVND (reference sequence). Trimming cost V 3 bases and J 3 bases, with 11 bases left between them. The CDR3 runs to 15 residues. CDR3 region: CASSIGQSYTGELFF. The CDR3 DNA reads as TGTGCCAGTAGTATTGGCCAGTCCTACACCGGGGAGCTGTTTTTT.

The chain is built from TRBV5-1 and TRBJ1-1, with a possible D match to TRBD1 (6 bases). Trimming shortened V by 4 bases and J by 0 bases, and 13 bases separated the two germline ends. The CDR3 runs to 15 residues. Germline assignment: CDR1 SGHRS and CDR2 YFSETQ. CDR3 sequence: CASSPTGTLNTEAFF. The CDR3 nucleotides are TGCGCCAGCAGCCCGACCGGGACATTGAACACTGAAGCTTTCTTT. Complete variable domain (other parts from reference TRBV5-1 and TRBJ1-1): KAGVTQTPRYLIKTRGQQVTLSCSPISGHRSVSWYQQTPGQGLQFLFEYFSETQRNKGNFPGRFSGRQFSNSRSEMNVSTLELGDSALYLCASSPTGTLNTEAFFGQGTRLTVV.

The CDR3 nucleotides read TGTGCCAGCTCACTTTACGGGGGGGACCAAGAGACCCAGTACTTC. It is translated as CASSLYGGDQETQYF. The chain is built from TRBV18 and TRBJ2-5, with 8 bases that match TRBD2. The J segment lost 0 bases and the V segment lost 4 bases, leaving 4 bases of the junction unmatched. Germline V CDR1 and CDR2: KGHSH, LQKENI. This CDR3 has 15 residues.

The chain links TRBV11-2 to TRBJ2-3; perhaps TRBD1 as D (5 bases). V lost 1 base and J 6 bases, leaving 17 bases between the germline ends. CDR3 length equals 16 residues. CDR1 and CDR2 (germline): SGHAT, FQNNGV. The CDR3 region is CASSLGGRPGLDTQYF. CDR3 DNA sequence: TGTGCCAGCAGCTTAGGGGGCCGACCAGGGTTGGATACGCAGTATTTT. Full variable domain (outside the CDR3, taken from reference TRBV11-2 and TRBJ2-3): EAGVAQSPRYKIIEKRQSVAFWCNPISGHATLYWYQQILGQGPKLLIQFQNNGVVDDSQLPKDRFSAERLKGVDSTLKIQPAKLEDSAVYLCASSLGGRPGLDTQYFGPGTRLTVL.

The chain is built from TRBV5-6 and TRBJ2-5; 9 positions agree with TRBD1. Germline V lookup: CDR1 SGHDT, CDR2 YYEEEE. Germline trimming cut 5 bases from V and 1 base from J; bases unmatched to any gene: 9. The CDR3 is 16 amino acids. The CDR3 DNA follows: TGTGCCAGCAGTGCTGGACAGGGGAACCCCCAAGAGACCCAGTACTTC. Amino acid sequence: CASSAGQGNPQETQYF.

This clone came up a few times. The genes are TRBV7-3 and TRBJ1-1, with TRBD1 identical over 7 bases. The CDR3 contains 15 residues. The J segment lost 6 bases and the V segment lost 1 base, leaving 8 bases of the junction unmatched. Germline V gives CDR1 SGHTA, CDR2 FQGTGA. The CDR3 DNA is TGTGCCAGCAGCTTAAGCGGAGGGGGCGGCTCTGAAGCTTTCTTT. This gives the protein CASSLSGGGGSEAFF.

Comments on this clone: Its ends do not fully match the called genes, so a read error is possible. This sequence joins TRBV20-1 and TRBJ1-4, with D possibly being TRBD1 (6 bases). Per germline, CDR1 DFQATT and CDR2 SNEGSKA (reference sequence). The CDR3 is 13 amino acids. The CDR3 region is CSASRGWGEKLFF. The CDR3 DNA is TGCAGCGCTAGTAGGGGGTGGGGCGAAAAACTGTTTTTT.

This clone was picked up a small number of times. This chain joins TRBV5-5 and TRBJ2-4, with 7 positions matching TRBD2. The CDR3 extends over 13 amino acids. Germline V gives CDR1 SGHKS, CDR2 YYEKEE (reference sequence). The V segment lost 3 bases and the J segment 5 bases; nucleotides outside the gene matches: 2. CDR3 sequence: CASSSGGQNIQYF. The CDR3 DNA reads TGTGCCAGCAGCTCGGGGGGTCAAAACATTCAGTACTTC.

DNA of the CDR3: TGCGCCAGCACCCCGGGGGGGGTTAGTGTGGCCAACGTCCTGACTTTC. Amino acid sequence: CASTPGGVSVANVLTF. The rearrangement joins TRBV5-1 to TRBJ2-6; 8 nucleotides line up with TRBD2. Germline V lookup: CDR1 SGHRS, CDR2 YFSETQ. The CDR3 contains 16 residues. J lost 6 bases, V lost 6 bases, and 11 bases had no gene match.

This clone was seen many times. The chain links TRBV6-6 to TRBJ1-6; maybe TRBD1 (5 bases). The germline V gene has CDR1 MNHNY and CDR2 SVGAGI (reference sequence). V lost 5 bases, J lost 9 bases, and 26 bases lay in between. The CDR3 loop spans 18 amino acids. The CDR3 is CASSPRAGYSGAGSPLHF. CDR3 bases: TGTGCCAGCAGTCCACGCGCGGGGTATTCTGGGGCGGGTTCACCCCTCCACTTT.

The rearrangement links TRBV5-4 to TRBJ2-2; 13 bases fit TRBD2. The CDR3 contains 17 residues. The J segment lost 2 bases and the V segment lost 3 bases, leaving 4 bases of the junction unmatched. The germline CDR1 and CDR2 sequences are SGHNT and YYREEE (reference sequence). The CDR3 DNA reads TGTGCCAGCAGCTGGACTAGCGGGGGCCGAAACACCGGGGAGCTGTTTTTT. Amino acid sequence: CASSWTSGGRNTGELFF.

This clone was recorded once. The chain employs TRBV5-5 and TRBJ1-3, with a tentative D call TRBD1 (6 bases). The V and J ends lost 0 bases and 2 bases respectively, with 12 bases between them. There are 16 residues in the CDR3. The germline gives CDR1 SGHKS, CDR2 YYEKEE (reference sequence). The CDR3 sequence: CASSLVGGFAGNTIYF. The DNA for the CDR3 is TGTGCCAGCAGCTTGGTTGGGGGCTTTGCTGGAAACACCATATATTTT.

The genes are TRBV5-5 and TRBJ1-3, with D unclear. The V gene's germline CDR1 is SGHKS and CDR2 YYEKEE (reference sequence). Trimming cost V 5 bases and J 0 bases, with 9 bases left between them. The length of the CDR3 is 14 residues. The CDR3 sequence is CASSPGLSGNTIYF. The CDR3 DNA reads TGTGCCAGCAGTCCTGGGCTCTCTGGAAACACCATATATTTT.

The chain links TRBV6-5 to TRBJ1-2, with 9 bases matching TRBD1. V lost 5 bases to trimming and J lost 5 bases; unmatched junction nucleotides: 6. Germline-derived CDR1 and CDR2 are MNHEY and SVGAGI. This CDR3 comprises 14 residues. CDR3 region: CASSTGQGFYGYTF. The CDR3 region has the DNA TGTGCCAGCAGTACGGGACAGGGCTTTTATGGCTACACCTTC.

This sequence joins TRBV19 and TRBJ2-3; no clear D. The CDR3 has 16 amino acids. Germline V lookup: CDR1 LNHDA, CDR2 SQIVND (reference sequence). V was clipped by 5 bases and J by 4 bases, with 19 bases between them. The CDR3: CASSSAPQARADTQYF. The CDR3 DNA reads as TGTGCCAGTAGTTCCGCCCCCCAGGCTCGAGCAGATACGCAGTATTTT. Supplemented by reference TRBV19 and TRBJ2-3, the full variable domain reads DGGITQSPKYLFRKEGQNVTLSCEQNLNHDAMYWYRQDPGQGLRLIYYSQIVNDFQKGDIAEGYSVSREKKESFPLTVTSAQKNPTAFYLCASSSAPQARADTQYFGPGTRLTVL.

The rearrangement joins TRBV19 to TRBJ1-2, with 7 bases that match TRBD1. CDR1 LNHDA and CDR2 SQIVND come from the germline V gene (reference sequence). CDR3 size: 14 residues. With V trimmed by 1 base and J by 8 bases, 7 bases remained unmatched. The CDR3 sequence is CASSIGRGGDGYTF. The CDR3 DNA follows: TGTGCCAGTAGTATAGGTCGAGGGGGCGACGGCTACACCTTC. Drawing the rest from reference TRBV19 and TRBJ1-2, the complete variable domain is DGGITQSPKYLFRKEGQNVTLSCEQNLNHDAMYWYRQDPGQGLRLIYYSQIVNDFQKGDIAEGYSVSREKKESFPLTVTSAQKNPTAFYLCASSIGRGGDGYTFGSGTRLTVV.

The chain uses TRBV10-3 and TRBJ2-3, with D possibly matching TRBD1 (6 bases). The CDR3 consists of 13 residues. Trimming stripped 7 bases from V and 1 base from J, with 9 bases between. Germline CDR1 ENHRY, CDR2 SYGVKD. This CDR3 is CAINQGRTDTQYF. The CDR3 DNA follows: TGTGCCATCAATCAGGGGCGCACAGATACGCAGTATTTT.

This chain uses TRBV5-6 with TRBJ2-3; D is uncertain. V lost 0 bases, J lost 3 bases, and 11 bases lay in between. There are 15 residues in the CDR3. Germline assignment: CDR1 SGHDT and CDR2 YYEEEE. CDR3 residues: CASSLDLTSTDTQYF. As DNA, the CDR3 is TGTGCCAGCAGCTTGGACCTGACAAGTACAGATACGCAGTATTTT.

This clone has ten or more counts. The rearrangement uses TRBV28 and TRBJ1-1; D might be TRBD1 (5 bases). The CDR3 covers 11 residues. In germline, CDR1 is MDHEN, CDR2 SYDVKM. Trimming left V 2 bases short and J 11 bases short, with 9 bases between. The CDR3 DNA sequence: TGTGCCAGCAGTTTAGGACAAGCGGCTTTCTTT. Protein product: CASSLGQAAFF.

This chain joins TRBV3-1 (or the pseudogene TRBV3-2) and TRBJ2-7; D may be TRBD2 (6 bases). The CDR3 length is 15 residues. CDR1 is LGHDT and CDR2 is YNNKEL in the germline V gene (reference sequence). The V end lost 2 bases, the J end lost 5 bases, and 16 bases lay between the germline ends. The CDR3, as DNA: TGTGCCAGCAGCCAAACCTTCAACGGAGGGGACGAGCAGTACTTC. Its translation: CASSQTFNGGDEQYF.